This is a list of T cell receptor beta chains from one sample in a study of cytomegalovirus exposure and HLA in healthy donors. Assay used: immunoSEQ multiplex PCR; TCRdb lists only in-frame clones, some missing. The sample holds about 160,000 clones, about four fifths seen once. Sequencing input: PBMCs. These TCRs come from a male donor in good health and CMV-seropositive. CDR3s include the opening cysteine and the closing phenylalanine or tryptophan. D genes are given only for firm matches. The size of a clone is reported for some rows only, either as once, few or many, or as a class for expanded clones.

J gene,clone size,V gene,D gene,CDR3 DNA,CDR3 protein
TRBJ2-5,-,TRBV9,TRBD2,TGTGCCAGCAGCTCAGCGTCTAGCGGGAGTTTTTCTGAGACCCAGTACTTC,CASSSASSGSFSETQYF
TRBJ1-4,-,TRBV5-1,-,TGCGCCAGCGCGCGAGGGTTTGGGGCAACTAATGAAAAACTGTTTTTT,CASARGFGATNEKLFF
TRBJ2-6,-,TRBV19,TRBD1,TGTGCCAGTAGTATGAGGGGACAGCGCGGCGGCCTGACTTTC,CASSMRGQRGGLTF
TRBJ2-7,-,TRBV30,TRBD2,TGTGCCTGGAGTGCCTCCCTGACTAGCGGGAGGGCCTACGAGCAGTACTTC,CAWSASLTSGRAYEQYF
TRBJ1-4,-,TRBV6-5,-,TGTGCCAGCAGTACCGGGGGGGGGTGGGAAAAACTGTTTTTT,CASSTGGGWEKLFF
TRBJ2-5,few,TRBV14,-,TGTGCCAGCAGCCTGGGTTGGGCAGGGGAAGAGACCCAGTACTTC,CASSLGWAGEETQYF
TRBJ2-7,-,TRBV27,TRBD2,TGTGCCAGCAGCTTTGCGGGGGACTACGAGCAGTACTTC,CASSFAGDYEQYF
TRBJ1-1,-,TRBV9,TRBD1,TGTGCCAGCAGCACCATCAGGGGGGAAGCTTTCTTT,CASSTIRGEAFF
TRBJ1-5,-,TRBV27,-,TGTGCCAGCAGAAAGGGGAGCAATCAGCCCCAGCATTTT,CASRKGSNQPQHF
TRBJ1-2,once,TRBV19,-,TGTGCCAGTACCCGGACAAATAACTATGGCTACACCTTC,CASTRTNNYGYTF
TRBJ1-2,-,TRBV6-5,-,TGTGCCAGCAGTTCCTGGACGAGGGAAGGCTACACCTTC,CASSSWTREGYTF